These 29 T cell receptor beta chains were sequenced from one sample in a study of blood T cell repertoires in COVID-19. Clones were sequenced by immunoSEQ multiplex PCR, and TCRdb holds only the in-frame ones, with some missing. The repertoire includes about 150,000 clones, 70% to 90% of them detected once, and about 2.7% sits in the top ten. The sequenced sample consisted of peripheral blood. The receptor set was obtained from an elderly woman with COVID-19, enrolled during active disease.

The V and J genes are TRBV5-6 and TRBJ1-4; 7 bases align to TRBD1. The CDR3 sequence is 14 residues long. Germline V gives CDR1 SGHDT, CDR2 YYEEEE. The junction had 4 bases not matched to a gene; V was cut back by 4 bases and J by 4 bases. CDR3 nucleotides: TGTGCCAGCAGCCGGGACAGACTTAATGAAAAACTGTTTTTT. Translation: CASSRDRLNEKLFF. The full variable domain, in which reference TRBV5-6 and TRBJ1-4 provide the parts outside the CDR3, is DAGVTQSPTHLIKTRGQQVTLRCSPKSGHDTVSWYQQALGQGPQFIFQYYEEEERQRGNFPDRFSGHQFPNYSSELNVNALLLGDSALYLCASSRDRLNEKLFFGSGTQLSVL.

The V and J genes are TRBV23-1 and TRBJ1-1; D is ambiguous. TRBV23-1 is assigned to the ORF class and has an uncertain function. Trimming took off 0 bases at V and 5 bases at J, with 19 bases between the two ends. The CDR3 consists of 17 residues. DNA of the CDR3: TGCGCCAGCAGTCAATCCGTCCCTCCCTCGAGGAAAACTGAAGCTTTCTTT. Encoded protein: CASSQSVPPSRKTEAFF.

The genes are TRBV3-1 (or the pseudogene TRBV3-2) and TRBJ1-3, with D possibly being TRBD1 (6 bases). The V end was cut by 1 base, the J end by 2 bases, with 9 bases between. Germline V gene sequence: CDR1 LGHDT, CDR2 YNNKEL (reference sequence). CDR3 length: 15 residues. This chain's CDR3 is CASSQGGGPGNTIYF. CDR3 in DNA: TGTGCCAGCAGCCAAGGAGGGGGTCCTGGAAACACCATATATTTT.

The chain recombines TRBV20-1 with TRBJ2-3, with D maybe TRBD2 (6 bases). This CDR3 has 13 amino acids. V was pared by 3 bases and J by 3 bases, with 10 bases between. Germline lookup yields CDR1 DFQATT and CDR2 SNEGSKA (reference sequence). CDR3 sequence (DNA): TGCAGTGCTAGTTTGGGGGGAACAGATACGCAGTATTTT. Amino acids: CSASLGGTDTQYF.

The DNA of the CDR3 is TGTGCCAGCAGTTTAAAGACAGGGTATTCACCCCTCCACTTT. Translated, it gives CASSLKTGYSPLHF. This chain uses TRBV27 with TRBJ1-6; TRBD1 matches 7 bases. CDR1 and CDR2 from the germline V gene are MNHEY and SMNVEV (reference sequence). The CDR3 sequence is 14 residues long. V dropped 2 bases and J dropped 8; count of bases not matched to a gene: 3.

The V and J genes are TRBV18 and TRBJ2-7; 7 nucleotides match TRBD1. CDR1 is KGHSH and CDR2 is LQKENI in the germline V gene. The junction had 10 bases not matched to a gene; V was cut back by 6 bases and J by 2 bases. The CDR3 contains 15 residues. CDR3 nucleotides: TGTGCCAGCTCCCCAGGGACAGCCGTAACCTACGAGCAGTACTTC. Translation gives CASSPGTAVTYEQYF.

CDR3 loop: CAWSEKPGLVGFDEQFF. CDR3 DNA: TGTGCCTGGAGTGAAAAGCCGGGACTAGTGGGGTTCGACGAGCAGTTCTTC. The chain links TRBV30 to TRBJ2-1; TRBD2 matches 8 bases. V trimming: 1 base; J trimming: 10 bases; junction bases outside the gene matches: 18. This CDR3 has 17 amino acids. Germline lookup yields CDR1 GTSNPN and CDR2 SVGIG (reference sequence).

Comment on this clone: A read error may produce the germline difference seen at one junction end. The rearrangement joins TRBV20-1 to TRBJ2-1, with D tentatively TRBD1 (6 bases). Per the germline V gene, CDR1 is DFQATT and CDR2 is SNEGSKA (reference sequence). This CDR3 spans 10 amino acids. For the CDR3, the DNA is TGCAGTGCTAGCGACAGGTCTCGCCTCTTC. Amino acid sequence: CSASDRSRLF.

This chain links TRBV7-2 with TRBJ1-5; D uncertain. Germline loops: CDR1 SGHTA, CDR2 FQGNSA. This CDR3 contains 15 residues. V was shortened by 0 bases and J by 3 bases, with 9 bases between the two germline ends. Written as DNA, the CDR3 is TGTGCCAGCAGCTTAGCGGTGAGTTCCAATCAGCCCCAGCATTTT. Protein product: CASSLAVSSNQPQHF.

The count of this clone is one. The chain recombines TRBV28 with TRBJ2-3; 10 nucleotides agree with TRBD2. J gave up 4 bases and V 7 bases, and 11 bases lay outside the gene matches. The germline CDR1 and CDR2 sequences are MDHEN and SYDVKM. This CDR3 comprises 16 residues. The CDR3, as DNA: TGTGCCAGCACCCCGTCTAGCGGGAGATTAGCAGATACGCAGTATTTT. It translates to CASTPSSGRLADTQYF.

The J gene is TRBJ1-3, the V gene TRBV5-1, with 7 bases aligning to TRBD1. The CDR3 sequence is 14 residues long. The V segment lost 4 bases and the J segment 2 bases; nucleotides outside the gene matches: 3. CDR1 is SGHRS, CDR2 YFSETQ, per germline. The chain's CDR3 is CASSPTGAGNTIYF. CDR3 nucleotide sequence: TGCGCCAGCAGCCCTACAGGGGCTGGAAACACCATATATTTT.

This clone was recorded once. The gene calls are TRBV7-3 and TRBJ2-1, with 10 bases that match TRBD2. The CDR3 spans 16 residues. Germline CDR1 is SGHTA and CDR2 is FQGTGA. The V and J ends lost 5 bases and 3 bases, in that order; junction bases with no gene match: 7. The CDR3 reads CASSPKTSGVYNEQFF. CDR3 coding DNA: TGTGCCAGCAGCCCAAAAACTAGCGGGGTCTACAATGAGCAGTTCTTC.

The J gene is TRBJ2-7, the V gene TRBV6-2 or TRBV6-3; the D is unclear. V lost 3 bases to trimming and J lost 3 bases, with 3 bases between them. CDR1 and CDR2 (germline): MNHEY, SVGEGT. CDR3 length equals 11 residues. The CDR3 loop is CASSYHYEQYF. CDR3 in DNA: TGTGCCAGCAGTTATCACTACGAGCAGTACTTC.

The chain joins TRBV11-2 to TRBJ2-7; 7 nucleotides match TRBD2. Germline loops: CDR1 SGHAT, CDR2 FQNNGV. After removal of 5 bases from V and 3 bases from J, the junction contained 7 bases not matched to a gene. The CDR3 length is 14 residues. CDR3 region: CASSPVGGNYEQYF. In DNA form, the CDR3 reads TGTGCCAGCAGCCCAGTGGGGGGGAACTACGAGCAGTACTTC. Full variable domain (remainder filled in from reference TRBV11-2 and TRBJ2-7): EAGVAQSPRYKIIEKRQSVAFWCNPISGHATLYWYQQILGQGPKLLIQFQNNGVVDDSQLPKDRFSAERLKGVDSTLKIQPAKLEDSAVYLCASSPVGGNYEQYFGPGTRLTVT.

The genes are TRBV3-1 (or the pseudogene TRBV3-2) and TRBJ2-3, with 16 bases lining up with TRBD2. The CDR3 contains 20 residues. The germline CDR1 and CDR2 sequences are LGHDT and YNNKEL (reference sequence). V was pared by 4 bases and J by 3 bases, with 13 bases of the junction left unmatched. CDR3 region: CASSRGWGLAGGLGTDTQYF. The CDR3, as DNA: TGTGCCAGCAGCCGAGGTTGGGGACTAGCGGGGGGGCTGGGAACAGATACGCAGTATTTT.

The chain is built from TRBV23-1 and TRBJ1-6; D is unclear. Being an ORF, TRBV23-1 has a function that is uncertain. Trimming pared 4 bases from V and 7 bases from J, leaving 11 bases between. This CDR3 spans 14 amino acids. Here the CDR3 DNA reads TGCGCCAGCAGTCCGGGGTCCCCGAATTCACCCCTCCACTTT. Its translation is CASSPGSPNSPLHF.

V and J are TRBV29-1 and TRBJ1-5; D gene ambiguous. From germline, CDR1 is SQVTM and CDR2 ANQGSEA. V lost 3 bases to trimming and J lost 4 bases, with 10 bases between them. The CDR3 contains 13 residues. The DNA for the CDR3 is TGCAGCGTTGACCTGGGGAGGAATCAGCCCCAGCATTTT. This sequence encodes CSVDLGRNQPQHF.

This clone was seen a single time. The genes are TRBV2 and TRBJ2-7; 11 nucleotides match TRBD1. Germline V lookup: CDR1 SNHLY, CDR2 FYNNEI. The CDR3 runs to 13 residues. With V trimmed by 4 bases and J by 9 bases, 5 bases remained unmatched. CDR3 protein: CASSVGQGGGQYF. CDR3 nucleotides: TGTGCCAGCAGTGTGGGACAGGGGGGAGGGCAGTACTTC.

The chain combines TRBV29-1 with TRBJ1-1, with a weak D call TRBD1 (5 bases). The germline V gene has CDR1 SQVTM and CDR2 ANQGSEA. The length of the CDR3 is 13 residues. With 5 bases removed from V and 5 bases from J, the gap between germline ends came to 15 bases. The CDR3 here is CSVYWRGRTEAFF. The CDR3 nucleotides read TGCAGCGTTTATTGGAGGGGAAGAACTGAAGCTTTCTTT. Full variable domain (remainder filled in from reference TRBV29-1 and TRBJ1-1): SAVISQKPSRDICQRGTSLTIQCQVDSQVTMMFWYRQQPGQSLTLIATANQGSEATYESGFVIDKFPISRPNLTFSTLTVSNMSPEDSSIYLCSVYWRGRTEAFFGQGTRLTVV.

V gene TRBV7-2 combines with J gene TRBJ2-1; 7 nucleotides match TRBD2. Trimming removed 0 bases from V and 0 bases from J; junction bases left unmatched: 5. Germline CDR1 reads SGHTA; CDR2 reads FQGNSA. This CDR3 is built from 17 residues. CDR3 sequence (DNA): TGTGCCAGCAGCTTAGCGATGGGACTACTCTCCTACAATGAGCAGTTCTTC. Translated: CASSLAMGLLSYNEQFF.

The chain is built from TRBV15 and TRBJ2-7, with no clear D. Germline loops: CDR1 LNHNV, CDR2 YYDKDF (reference sequence). The CDR3 covers 14 residues. Trimming stripped 1 base from V and 5 bases from J, with 12 bases between. CDR3 sequence: CATSRGPWQDEQYF. CDR3 coding DNA: TGTGCCACCAGCAGAGGACCATGGCAGGACGAGCAGTACTTC.

The chain joins TRBV5-1 to TRBJ2-3; 15 nucleotides align to TRBD2. The CDR3 contains 16 residues. Per the germline V gene, CDR1 is SGHRS and CDR2 is YFSETQ. V shed 3 bases, J shed 6 bases, and the junction held 5 bases outside the gene matches. CDR3 DNA: TGCGCCAGCAGCTCAGCCGGGACTAGCGGGGGGGATACGCAGTATTTT. It yields the protein CASSSAGTSGGDTQYF.

This clone appeared a few times. The J gene is TRBJ2-2, the V gene TRBV20-1; perhaps TRBD2 as D (5 bases). The germline gives CDR1 DFQATT, CDR2 SNEGSKA (reference sequence). The length of the CDR3 is 15 residues. Trimming took 3 bases from V and 4 from J, leaving 15 bases between them. The chain's CDR3 is CSASSGGRGTGELFF. DNA for the CDR3: TGCAGTGCTAGTTCGGGTGGGAGAGGCACCGGGGAGCTGTTTTTT.

The chain has TRBV7-2 and TRBJ2-5, with TRBD1 matching over 7 bases. Looked up from germline, CDR1 is SGHTA and CDR2 is FQGNSA. The CDR3 is 19 residues long. V lost 1 base and J lost 4; bases outside the gene matches: 18. The CDR3 sequence: CASSLELNIPPGDRETQYF. The CDR3 coding sequence is TGTGCCAGCAGCTTAGAATTGAATATCCCTCCTGGGGACAGAGAGACCCAGTACTTC.

This sequence joins TRBV6-1 and TRBJ2-1; 13 bases line up with TRBD2. J was trimmed by 4 bases and V by 3 bases; bases with no gene match: 0. CDR1 is MNHNS, CDR2 SASEGT, per germline. This CDR3 spans 15 amino acids. The CDR3 DNA sequence: TGTGCCAGCAGTGAGACTAGCGGGGGGTACAATGAGCAGTTCTTC. Protein: CASSETSGGYNEQFF.

The V call is TRBV18, the J call TRBJ1-1, with D hard to call. This CDR3 has 13 residues. V gave up 2 bases and J gave up 3 bases, with 7 bases separating them. Germline V lookup: CDR1 KGHSH, CDR2 LQKENI. CDR3 residues: CASSPDGDTEAFF. CDR3 sequence (DNA): TGTGCCAGCTCACCAGACGGGGACACTGAAGCTTTCTTT.

V gene TRBV3-1 (or the pseudogene TRBV3-2) combines with J gene TRBJ2-2; 12 nucleotides align to TRBD2. The germline CDR1 and CDR2 sequences are LGHDT and YNNKEL (reference sequence). V shed 4 bases and J 1 base; nucleotides not matched to a gene: 7. The CDR3 is 18 residues long. In DNA form, the CDR3 reads TGTGCCAGCAGCCTAAGACTAGCGGGGGTCAGGAACACCGGGGAGCTGTTTTTT. This translates into CASSLRLAGVRNTGELFF.

This sequence joins TRBV7-2 and TRBJ1-5; tentatively, D is TRBD1 (5 bases). V was clipped by 2 bases and J by 6 bases, with 14 bases between them. Germline CDR1 reads SGHTA; CDR2 reads FQGNSA. The CDR3 loop spans 15 amino acids. CDR3 region: CASSLIGAQGQPQHF. DNA of the CDR3: TGTGCCAGCAGCTTAATAGGGGCCCAGGGTCAGCCCCAGCATTTT. The full variable domain, in which reference TRBV7-2 and TRBJ1-5 provide the parts outside the CDR3, is GAGVSQSPSNKVTEKGKDVELRCDPISGHTALYWYRQSLGQGLEFLIYFQGNSAPDKSGLPSDRFSAERTGGSVSTLTIQRTQQEDSAVYLCASSLIGAQGQPQHFGDGTRLSIL.

The chain couples TRBV18 to TRBJ2-5; 7 bases align to TRBD1. The CDR3 runs 13 residues. The germline CDR1 and CDR2 sequences are KGHSH and LQKENI. J was trimmed by 2 bases and V by 10 bases; bases with no gene match: 7. CDR3 DNA sequence: TGTGCCACCATTGAGACAGGGCAAGAGACCCAGTACTTC. This gives the protein CATIETGQETQYF.